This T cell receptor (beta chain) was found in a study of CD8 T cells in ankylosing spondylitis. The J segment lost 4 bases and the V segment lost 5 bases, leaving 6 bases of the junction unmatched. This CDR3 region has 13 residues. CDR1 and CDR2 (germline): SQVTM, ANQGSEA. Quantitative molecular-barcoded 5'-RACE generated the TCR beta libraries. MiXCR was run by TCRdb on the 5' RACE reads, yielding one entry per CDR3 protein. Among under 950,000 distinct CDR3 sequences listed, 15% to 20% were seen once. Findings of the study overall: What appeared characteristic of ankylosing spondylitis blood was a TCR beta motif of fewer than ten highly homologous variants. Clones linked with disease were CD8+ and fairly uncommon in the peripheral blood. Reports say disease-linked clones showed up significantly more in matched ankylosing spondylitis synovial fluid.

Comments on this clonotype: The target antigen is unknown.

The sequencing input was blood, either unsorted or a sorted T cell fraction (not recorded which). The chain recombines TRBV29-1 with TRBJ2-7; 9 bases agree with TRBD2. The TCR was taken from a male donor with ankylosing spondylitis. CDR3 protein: CSVFLAGLYEQYF. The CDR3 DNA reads TGCAGCGTTTTTCTAGCGGGACTGTACGAGCAGTACTTC.